These 32 T cell receptor beta chains were sequenced from one sample in a study of blood T cell repertoires in COVID-19. Here immunoSEQ multiplex PCR was the method, and the copy in TCRdb shows in-frame clones only, minus some. Counted here are a few hundred thousand clones, about 88% occurring once; the ten biggest clones make up 2.5% to 3%. Input material: PBMCs or T cells enriched from blood (not recorded which). The receptors shown here come from a woman in her 30s who had recovered from COVID-19.

The CDR3 loop reads CASSESTPGEQYF. CDR3 coding DNA: TGCGCCAGCAGTGAGTCCACCCCAGGCGAGCAGTACTTC. This sequence joins TRBV10-1 and TRBJ2-7; unclear D gene. V lost 0 bases, J lost 6 bases, and 9 bases lay in between. The CDR3 extends over 13 amino acids. CDR1 and CDR2 (germline): WNHNN, SYGVQD (reference sequence).

This clone appeared a single time. This sequence joins TRBV27 and TRBJ1-2, with 8 bases that match TRBD1. Unmatched junction bases numbered 1, after V lost 4 bases and J lost 6 bases. There are 12 residues in the CDR3. Germline V gene data show CDR1 as MNHEY and CDR2 as SMNVEV (reference sequence). CDR3 protein: CASSSTGDGYTF. CDR3 bases: TGTGCCAGCAGTTCGACAGGGGATGGCTACACCTTC.

The chain joins TRBV11-2 to TRBJ2-3, with 7 positions matching TRBD2. After removal of 1 base from V and 7 bases from J, the junction contained 2 bases not matched to a gene. This CDR3 is 13 amino acids long. Germline CDR1 SGHAT, CDR2 FQNNGV. CDR3 residues: CASSLAGGNTQYF. CDR3 DNA: TGTGCCAGCAGCTTAGCGGGGGGAAATACGCAGTATTTT.

The CDR3 bases are TGTGCCAGCAGTTTTTCAGCGGGAGTCTCCAATGAGCAGTTCTTC. Translated, it gives CASSFSAGVSNEQFF. V usage is TRBV27 and J usage is TRBJ2-1, with 8 bases lining up with TRBD2. The V segment lost 3 bases and the J segment 6 bases; nucleotides outside the gene matches: 7. CDR1 and CDR2 from the germline V gene are MNHEY and SMNVEV (reference sequence). The length of the CDR3 is 15 residues.

The chain joins TRBV10-3 to TRBJ2-5, with D maybe TRBD1 (5 bases). The germline gives CDR1 ENHRY, CDR2 SYGVKD. The CDR3 is 13 residues long. V shed 4 bases and J shed 3 bases, with 9 bases lying between them. The CDR3 sequence is CAISVGREETQYF. The CDR3 nucleotides are TGTGCCATCAGTGTAGGCAGGGAAGAGACCCAGTACTTC.

The chain uses TRBV27 and TRBJ1-2; D may be TRBD1 (5 bases). The CDR3 runs to 13 residues. Germline V lookup: CDR1 MNHEY, CDR2 SMNVEV (reference sequence). Trimming cost V 5 bases and J 1 base, with 8 bases left between them. CDR3 protein: CASSVQGNYGYTF. The CDR3 DNA is TGTGCCAGCAGTGTCCAGGGTAACTATGGCTACACCTTC.

The V call is TRBV12-3 or TRBV12-4, the J call TRBJ2-4; D might be TRBD2 (6 bases). Deletions cut 2 bases from V and 16 bases from J, with 15 bases between. CDR3 length: 12 amino acids. The DNA for the CDR3 is TGTGCCAGCAGTTTACCGGGTGGGAGGCCCTACTTC. This codes for CASSLPGGRPYF.

V usage is TRBV27 and J usage is TRBJ2-2, with a possible D match to TRBD1 (6 bases). CDR3 length equals 13 residues. V lost 4 bases and J lost 5, with 8 bases in between. The germline V gene has CDR1 MNHEY and CDR2 SMNVEV (reference sequence). The DNA of the CDR3 is TGTGCCAGCAGTTCCAGGGGAACCGGGGAGCTGTTTTTT. Its protein is CASSSRGTGELFF.

The J gene is TRBJ2-3, the V gene TRBV7-2, with 13 positions matching TRBD2. The V gene end was trimmed by 4 bases and the J gene end by 5 bases; junction bases not matched to a gene: 6. CDR3 length equals 16 residues. The V gene's germline CDR1 is SGHTA and CDR2 FQGNSA. CDR3 DNA sequence: TGTGCCAGCAGCTCCAGACTAGCGGGAGGTGGAGATACGCAGTATTTT. It encodes CASSSRLAGGGDTQYF.

The genes are TRBV11-2 and TRBJ2-7, with 8 bases lining up with TRBD1. Trimming cost V 5 bases and J 3 bases; bases outside gene matches: 12. The CDR3 totals 16 residues. Germline CDR1 is SGHAT and CDR2 is FQNNGV. CDR3 residues: CASSPIIRTGFYEQYF. DNA for the CDR3: TGTGCCAGCAGCCCTATCATTCGGACAGGGTTCTACGAGCAGTACTTC.

The chain recombines TRBV7-8 with TRBJ2-1, with D unclear. Deletions cut 5 bases from V and 15 bases from J, with 17 bases between. The length of the CDR3 is 12 residues. Germline V lookup: CDR1 SGHVS, CDR2 FQNEAQ. The CDR3 DNA reads as TGTGCCAGCAGCCCCCGTTGGCAGGAATTGTTCTTC. Amino acid sequence: CASSPRWQELFF.

This chain uses TRBV7-2 with TRBJ2-3; 10 bases are shared with TRBD2. The CDR3 runs 16 residues. Germline V gives CDR1 SGHTA, CDR2 FQGNSA. Unmatched junction bases numbered 9, after V lost 7 bases and J lost 2 bases. In nucleotides, the CDR3 is TGTGCCAGCAAAGAACTAGCGGGAACCATCACAGATACGCAGTATTTT. Protein: CASKELAGTITDTQYF.

The chain joins TRBV15 to TRBJ2-1; TRBD2 is a possible D gene (6 bases). V lost 1 base to trimming and J lost 7 bases, with 17 bases between them. CDR1 and CDR2 (germline): LNHNV, YYDKDF (reference sequence). This CDR3 spans 16 amino acids. DNA of the CDR3: TGTGCCACCAGCAGAGCGGCGGAGGGAGTTTGGAATGAGCAGTTCTTC. It specifies CATSRAAEGVWNEQFF.

The chain is built from TRBV6-4 and TRBJ1-5; 7 bases are shared with TRBD1. Germline values: CDR1 MRHNA, CDR2 SNTAGT. Losses at the gene ends were 8 bases for V and 0 bases for J; bases not matched to a gene: 4. The CDR3 runs to 14 residues. CDR3 sequence (DNA): TGTGCCAGCTATGGGACAGTTAGCAATCAGCCCCAGCATTTT. Encoded protein: CASYGTVSNQPQHF.

The chain employs TRBV10-1 and TRBJ1-5; TRBD1 matches 8 bases. The V and J ends lost 2 bases and 2 bases, in that order; junction bases with no gene match: 14. The CDR3 totals 19 residues. The germline CDR1 and CDR2 sequences are WNHNN and SYGVQD (reference sequence). CDR3: CASSERRTGPPTGNQPQHF. CDR3 nucleotide sequence: TGCGCCAGCAGTGAGCGCAGGACAGGGCCCCCGACGGGCAATCAGCCCCAGCATTTT.

This clone has just a few counts. For the CDR3, the DNA is TGTGCCAGCAGCCAAGATTGGCTAGCGGGGTACAATGAGCAGTTCTTC. Residues: CASSQDWLAGYNEQFF. This chain connects TRBV14 to TRBJ2-1; 9 bases align to TRBD2. Germline CDR1 SGHDN, CDR2 FVKESK. V shed 0 bases and J 4 bases; nucleotides not matched to a gene: 4. This CDR3 is 16 amino acids long.

Regarding this clone: Other DNA sequences from this sample encode an identical CDR3 as well. The J gene is TRBJ1-4, the V gene TRBV10-2; D perhaps matches TRBD1 (6 bases). This CDR3 is built from 14 residues. Germline lookup yields CDR1 WSHSY and CDR2 SAAADI. Trimming pared 0 bases from V and 8 bases from J, leaving 10 bases between. This CDR3 reads CASSESGGREKLFF. Written as DNA, the CDR3 is TGCGCCAGCAGTGAGTCCGGGGGGCGAGAAAAACTGTTTTTT.

V and J are TRBV15 and TRBJ1-2; D remains ambiguous. V was trimmed by 0 bases and J by 0 bases, leaving 11 bases between them. Germline values: CDR1 LNHNV, CDR2 YYDKDF (reference sequence). The CDR3 runs 16 residues. The CDR3 is CATSRDLSIPNYGYTF. CDR3 DNA sequence: TGTGCCACCAGCAGAGATCTGAGTATTCCTAACTATGGCTACACCTTC. The full variable domain, rest sourced from reference TRBV15 and TRBJ1-2, is DAMVIQNPRYQVTQFGKPVTLSCSQTLNHNVMYWYQQKSSQAPKLLFHYYDKDFNNEADTPDNFQSRRPNTSFCFLDIRSPGLGDTAMYLCATSRDLSIPNYGYTFGSGTRLTVV.

The chain links TRBV7-2 to TRBJ2-3; 7 positions match TRBD2. The CDR3 length is 17 residues. J was trimmed by 1 base and V by 4 bases; bases with no gene match: 11. CDR1 is SGHTA, CDR2 FQGNSA, per germline. CDR3 residues: CASSSFLGGRGTDTQYF. The CDR3 DNA reads as TGTGCCAGCAGCTCCTTTTTGGGGGGGAGGGGCACAGATACGCAGTATTTT. Looking up the rest from reference TRBV7-2 and TRBJ2-3 gives the full variable domain: GAGVSQSPSNKVTEKGKDVELRCDPISGHTALYWYRQSLGQGLEFLIYFQGNSAPDKSGLPSDRFSAERTGGSVSTLTIQRTQQEDSAVYLCASSSFLGGRGTDTQYFGPGTRLTVL.

This chain connects TRBV3-1 (or the pseudogene TRBV3-2) to TRBJ2-7, with a possible D match to TRBD2 (6 bases). Looked up from germline, CDR1 is LGHDT and CDR2 is YNNKEL (reference sequence). The V and J ends lost 10 bases and 0 bases respectively, with 7 bases between them. The CDR3 is made up of 11 amino acids. CDR3 sequence: CATGGSYEQYF. In DNA, the CDR3 is TGTGCCACCGGGGGCTCCTACGAGCAGTACTTC.

The V call is TRBV18, the J call TRBJ2-3; D perhaps matches TRBD1 (6 bases). CDR1 is KGHSH and CDR2 is LQKENI in the germline V gene. The CDR3 loop spans 14 amino acids. V dropped 8 bases and J dropped 2 bases, with 14 bases sitting between them. CDR3 sequence: CASARAGATDTQYF. The CDR3, as DNA: TGTGCCAGCGCCAGGGCAGGGGCCACAGATACGCAGTATTTT.

The chain is built from TRBV19 and TRBJ1-5, with D unresolved. Deletions cut 5 bases from V and 2 bases from J, with 13 bases between. Per germline, CDR1 LNHDA and CDR2 SQIVND (reference sequence). This CDR3 region has 15 residues. The CDR3 sequence: CASSWREEGNQPQHF. In DNA form, the CDR3 reads TGTGCCAGTAGTTGGAGGGAAGAGGGCAATCAGCCCCAGCATTTT.

The rearrangement joins TRBV19 to TRBJ1-1; D uncertain. V lost 3 bases and J 3 bases, leaving 5 bases between the germline ends. Germline V CDR1 and CDR2: LNHDA, SQIVND (reference sequence). The CDR3 consists of 12 residues. DNA of the CDR3: TGTGCCAGTAGTATCGGGTACACTGAAGCTTTCTTT. Amino acids: CASSIGYTEAFF.

The V gene is TRBV7-3, the J gene TRBJ2-1, with a possible D match to TRBD2 (6 bases). The CDR3 spans 17 residues. The ends were cut back, 2 bases at V and 0 bases at J, with 14 bases in the middle. CDR1 SGHTA and CDR2 FQGTGA come from the germline V gene. The CDR3 spells CASSLLPQRVSYNEQFF. In DNA, the CDR3 is TGTGCCAGCAGCTTATTACCCCAGCGGGTCTCCTACAATGAGCAGTTCTTC. Drawing the rest from reference TRBV7-3 and TRBJ2-1, the complete variable domain is GAGVSQTPSNKVTEKGKYVELRCDPISGHTALYWYRQSLGQGPEFLIYFQGTGAADDSGLPNDRFFAVRPEGSVSTLKIQRTERGDSAVYLCASSLLPQRVSYNEQFFGPGTRLTVL.

In this sample, this clone turned up once. This chain connects TRBV29-1 to TRBJ1-2; D uncertain. The germline V and J ends were trimmed by 0 bases and 10 bases, with 15 bases remaining between them. Looked up from germline, CDR1 is SQVTM and CDR2 is ANQGSEA. CDR3 length: 13 amino acids. For the CDR3, the DNA is TGCAGCGTTGAAGATCTTGGCTACGGGGTCTACACCTTC. It yields the protein CSVEDLGYGVYTF.

The rearrangement joins TRBV14 to TRBJ1-4; D is perhaps TRBD1 (6 bases). V was pared by 1 base and J by 5 bases, with 8 bases between. CDR3 length: 14 residues. The V gene's germline CDR1 is SGHDN and CDR2 FVKESK. The CDR3 nucleotides read TGTGCCAGCAGCCAAGTTGGGGGCAATGAAAAACTGTTTTTT. This gives the protein CASSQVGGNEKLFF.

The table lists this clone with a count of one. J is TRBJ2-3 and V is TRBV28; the D gene is possibly TRBD1 (6 bases). This CDR3 is 15 amino acids long. In germline, CDR1 is MDHEN, CDR2 SYDVKM. V lost 6 bases and J 4 bases, leaving 17 bases between the germline ends. The CDR3 loop reads CASRGSRGGADTQYF. The CDR3 nucleotides are TGTGCCAGCAGGGGGAGCAGGGGTGGAGCAGATACGCAGTATTTT.

The rearrangement links TRBV5-1 to TRBJ2-2; 7 bases line up with TRBD1. The CDR3 consists of 13 residues. The junction had 2 bases not matched to a gene; V was cut back by 4 bases and J by 5 bases. Germline CDR1 reads SGHRS; CDR2 reads YFSETQ. DNA of the CDR3: TGCGCCAGCAGCCTACAGGGGACCGGGGAGCTGTTTTTT. It specifies CASSLQGTGELFF.

The chain links TRBV28 to TRBJ1-4; 8 nucleotides match TRBD1. The CDR3 spans 17 residues. Germline trimming cut 2 bases from V and 7 bases from J; bases unmatched to any gene: 12. Germline CDR1 and CDR2: MDHEN and SYDVKM. CDR3 loop: CASSLPPSTGVVEKLFF. The CDR3, as DNA: TGTGCCAGCAGTTTACCCCCCTCGACAGGGGTGGTTGAAAAACTGTTTTTT.

The rearrangement joins TRBV4-2 to TRBJ2-7, with a tentative D call TRBD2 (7 bases). This CDR3 contains 16 residues. Germline V lookup: CDR1 LGHNA, CDR2 YNFKEQ. The V gene lost 1 base and the J gene lost 3 bases, with 16 bases spanning the gap. In DNA, the CDR3 is TGTGCCAGCAGCCAAGTATGGGGCGGGGGCCTCTACGAGCAGTACTTC. Its translation: CASSQVWGGGLYEQYF.

V gene TRBV11-2 combines with J gene TRBJ2-1; 9 nucleotides align to TRBD2. From germline, CDR1 is SGHAT and CDR2 FQNNGV. V dropped 5 bases and J dropped 3; count of bases not matched to a gene: 11. The length of the CDR3 is 17 residues. The chain's CDR3 is CASSQLRAAGGYNEQFF. The CDR3 DNA is TGTGCCAGCAGCCAGCTTAGGGCAGCGGGAGGCTACAATGAGCAGTTCTTC.

V is TRBV19 and J is TRBJ2-1, with TRBD2 identical over 12 bases. The CDR3 is 17 amino acids. Trimming took 6 bases from V and 0 from J; bases not matched to a gene: 6. Germline assignment: CDR1 LNHDA and CDR2 SQIVND (reference sequence). The CDR3 region has the DNA TGTGCCAGTAGGGGACTAGCGGGCCCTGGCTCCTACAATGAGCAGTTCTTC. Protein: CASRGLAGPGSYNEQFF.